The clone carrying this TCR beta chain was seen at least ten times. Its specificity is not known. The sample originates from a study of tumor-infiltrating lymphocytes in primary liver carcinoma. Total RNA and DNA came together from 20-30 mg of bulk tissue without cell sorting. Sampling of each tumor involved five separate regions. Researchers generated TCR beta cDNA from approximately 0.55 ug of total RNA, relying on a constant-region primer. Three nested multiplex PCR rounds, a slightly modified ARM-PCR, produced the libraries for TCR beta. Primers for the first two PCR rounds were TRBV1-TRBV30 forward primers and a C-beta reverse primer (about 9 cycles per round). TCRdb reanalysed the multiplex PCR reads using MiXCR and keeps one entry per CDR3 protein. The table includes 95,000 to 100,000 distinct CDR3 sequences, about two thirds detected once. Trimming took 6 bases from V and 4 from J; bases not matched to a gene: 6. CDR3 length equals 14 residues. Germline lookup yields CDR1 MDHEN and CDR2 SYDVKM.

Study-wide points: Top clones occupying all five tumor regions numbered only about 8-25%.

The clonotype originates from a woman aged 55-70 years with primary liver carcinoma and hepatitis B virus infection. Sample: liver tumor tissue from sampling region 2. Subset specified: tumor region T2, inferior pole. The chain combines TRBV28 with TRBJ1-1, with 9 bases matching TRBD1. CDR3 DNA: TGTGCCAGCAGGCGACAGGGGGGAAGCACTGAAGCTTTCTTT. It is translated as CASRRQGGSTEAFF.